Here is one T cell receptor (beta chain) with its context. In its sample, this clonotype was seen a few times. The antigen this receptor binds is unknown. There are no base qualities to consult, and no much larger clone falls within one base. These data belong to a study of T-cell reconstitution after alpha-beta-depleted transplantation in children (dated by TCRdb to the mid-2010s). Study-wide context: T-cell immune reconstitution after TCRalphabeta/CD19-depleted allogeneic hematopoietic cell transplantation in children was quantitatively tracked in the study by means of TCR repertoire profiling.

V gives up 5 bases and J gives up 5 bases, and the segment between their germline ends measures 15 bases. CDR1 and CDR2 are drawn from the germline V gene: SGHAT, FQNNGV. The CDR3, cysteine through phenylalanine, is 15 amino acids long. The entry retains the CDR3 DNA only, 45 bases that are in frame from base 1. Receptors were amplified or captured by PCR. TCRdb records Illumina HiSeq 2500 as the sequencer. TCR library preparation used molecular barcoding, with unique molecular identifiers applied to normalize quantification of the TCRbeta repertoire. The public reads were reprocessed in TCRdb via fastp at Q25 and MiXCR, keeping in-frame beta chains. One record per CDR3 amino acid sequence lists the most common genes and DNA. Present in this sample are hundreds of thousands of distinct CDR3 sequences, around 18% of which were seen just once. Roughly 3.3% of the sample is in the top ten clones.

The sequence derives from a human donor who donated a stem cell graft to a child with acute lymphoblastic leukemia. This chain is built from TRBV11-2 and TRBJ2-2; 7 matching bases give a weak D call of TRBD2. The starting material was PBMCs from the stem cell graft donor, obtained from the stem cell graft. Read as DNA, the sequence is TGTGCCAGCAGCCCCGGGGGGCCGTTAACCGGGGAGCTGTTTTTT. This sequence encodes CASSPGGPLTGELFF.